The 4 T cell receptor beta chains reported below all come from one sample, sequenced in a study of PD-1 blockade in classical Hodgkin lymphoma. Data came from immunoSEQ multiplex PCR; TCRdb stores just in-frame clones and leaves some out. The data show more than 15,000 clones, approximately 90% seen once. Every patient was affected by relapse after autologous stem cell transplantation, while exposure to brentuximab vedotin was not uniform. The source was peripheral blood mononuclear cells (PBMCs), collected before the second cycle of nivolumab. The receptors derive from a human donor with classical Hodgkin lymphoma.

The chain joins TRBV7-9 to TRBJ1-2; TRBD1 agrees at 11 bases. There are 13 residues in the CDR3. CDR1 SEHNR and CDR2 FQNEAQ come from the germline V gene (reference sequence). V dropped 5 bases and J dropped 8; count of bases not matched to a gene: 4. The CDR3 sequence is CASSTGQGGGYTF. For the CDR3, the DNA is TGTGCCAGCAGCACGGGACAGGGGGGCGGCTACACCTTC.

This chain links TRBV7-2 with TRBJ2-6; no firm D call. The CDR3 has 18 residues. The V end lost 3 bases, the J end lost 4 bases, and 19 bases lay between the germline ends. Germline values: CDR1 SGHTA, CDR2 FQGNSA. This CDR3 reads CASSLGPLGFSGANVLTF. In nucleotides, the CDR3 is TGTGCCAGCAGCTTGGGTCCCTTGGGGTTCTCGGGGGCCAACGTCCTGACTTTC. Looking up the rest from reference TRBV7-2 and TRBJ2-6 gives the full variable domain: GAGVSQSPSNKVTEKGKDVELRCDPISGHTALYWYRQSLGQGLEFLIYFQGNSAPDKSGLPSDRFSAERTGGSVSTLTIQRTQQEDSAVYLCASSLGPLGFSGANVLTFGAGSRLTVL.

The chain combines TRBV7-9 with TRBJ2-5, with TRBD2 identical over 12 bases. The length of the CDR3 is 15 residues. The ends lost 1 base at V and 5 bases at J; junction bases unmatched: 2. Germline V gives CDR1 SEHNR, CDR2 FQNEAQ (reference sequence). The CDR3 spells CASSLGGTSGETQYF. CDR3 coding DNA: TGTGCCAGCAGCTTAGGGGGGACTAGCGGGGAGACCCAGTACTTC. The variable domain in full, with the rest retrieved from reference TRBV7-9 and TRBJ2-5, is DTGVSQNPRHKITKRGQNVTFRCDPISEHNRLYWYRQTLGQGPEFLTYFQNEAQLEKSRLLSDRFSAERPKGSFSTLEIQRTEQGDSAMYLCASSLGGTSGETQYFGPGTRLLVL.

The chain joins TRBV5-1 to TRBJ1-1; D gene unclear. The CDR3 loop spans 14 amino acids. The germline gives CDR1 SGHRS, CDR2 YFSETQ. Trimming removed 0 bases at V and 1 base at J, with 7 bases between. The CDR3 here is CASSLVAANTEAFF. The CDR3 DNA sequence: TGCGCCAGCAGCTTGGTGGCAGCGAACACTGAAGCTTTCTTT.